This T cell receptor (beta chain) was found in a study of cytomegalovirus exposure and HLA in healthy donors. Study-level points and caveats: A list of 150 to 200 TCR beta chains associated with cytomegalovirus was given. Rarity characterized most TCR sequences, yet some public TCRs appeared in many donors.

For this clone: Its matching antigen is unknown.

The CDR3 has 13 amino acids. Germline V gene sequence: CDR1 SNHLY, CDR2 FYNNEI. Germline trimming cut 7 bases from V and 9 bases from J; bases unmatched to any gene: 9. Assay used: immunoSEQ multiplex PCR; TCRdb lists only in-frame clones, some missing. The table records over 200,000 clones, 88% of them present only once. The chain uses TRBV2 and TRBJ2-1; 7 bases line up with TRBD2. This receptor was identified in a woman in her late teens or twenties in good health and CMV-seronegative. The sequencing input was PBMCs. CDR3 nucleotides: TGTGCCAGCACCTCCGTACTAGCGCCTGAGCAGTTCTTC. It yields the protein CASTSVLAPEQFF.